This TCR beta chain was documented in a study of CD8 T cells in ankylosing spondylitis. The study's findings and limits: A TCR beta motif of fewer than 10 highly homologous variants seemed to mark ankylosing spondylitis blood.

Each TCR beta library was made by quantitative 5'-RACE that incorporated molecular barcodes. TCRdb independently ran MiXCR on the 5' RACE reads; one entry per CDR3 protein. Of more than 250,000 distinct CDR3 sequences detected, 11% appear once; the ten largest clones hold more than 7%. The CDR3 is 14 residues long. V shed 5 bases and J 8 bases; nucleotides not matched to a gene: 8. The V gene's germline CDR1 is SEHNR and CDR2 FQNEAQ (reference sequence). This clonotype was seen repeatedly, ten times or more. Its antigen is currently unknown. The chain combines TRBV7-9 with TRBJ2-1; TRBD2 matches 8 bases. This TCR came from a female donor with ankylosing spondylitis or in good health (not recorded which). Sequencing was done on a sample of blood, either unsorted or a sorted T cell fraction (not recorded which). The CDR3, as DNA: TGTGCCAGCAGCCCCCTTAGCGGGACTGATGAGCAGTTCTTC. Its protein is CASSPLSGTDEQFF. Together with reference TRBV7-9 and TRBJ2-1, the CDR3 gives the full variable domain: DTGVSQNPRHKITKRGQNVTFRCDPISEHNRLYWYRQTLGQGPEFLTYFQNEAQLEKSRLLSDRFSAERPKGSFSTLEIQRTEQGDSAMYLCASSPLSGTDEQFFGPGTRLTVL.